The entry below gives a single T cell receptor beta chain sequence along with its context. This sample is part of a study of blood T cell repertoires in COVID-19. Study in general: From the United States, Italy and Spain came samples of acute and convalescent COVID-19. The analysed material was cDNA or gDNA that came from T cells, B-cell-depleted T cells, or PBMCs.

Per the original methods: From reference gene primer amplification, estimates of nucleated cell counts were derived. Assay: immunoSEQ multiplex PCR; the TCRdb copy retains only in-frame clones and omits some. D and trimming come from the DNA, and the V and J calls and clone size come from that table. The repertoire holds about 68,000 clones, with approximately 85% as singletons. CDR3 length: 15 amino acids. V shed 6 bases and J shed 0 bases, with 12 bases lying between them. CDR1 SNHLY and CDR2 FYNNEI come from the germline V gene. This chain connects TRBV2 to TRBJ1-3; D is uncertain. The source of this sequence is a middle-aged man with acute or convalescent COVID-19. Material: peripheral blood. CDR3 protein: CASRRSGVSGNTIYF. The CDR3 nucleotides are TGTGCCAGCAGGAGGTCCGGGGTCTCTGGAAACACCATATATTTT. Complete variable domain (other parts from reference TRBV2 and TRBJ1-3): EPEVTQTPSHQVTQMGQEVILRCVPISNHLYFYWYRQILGQKVEFLVSFYNNEISEKSEIFDDQFSVERPDGSNFTLKIRSTKLEDSAMYFCASRRSGVSGNTIYFGEGSWLTVV.